This entry is about one T cell receptor beta chain. These data come from a study of control samples from healthy donors and cancer patients. The assay was immunoSEQ multiplex PCR, and TCRdb's table has in-frame clones only and misses some. This table holds 50,000 or so clones, approximately 88% found once. Germline V gene sequence: CDR1 WSHSY, CDR2 SAAADI. The CDR3 is made up of 15 amino acids. V was trimmed by 6 bases and J by 2 bases, leaving 16 bases between them. This TCR was recovered from a man aged 45 to 65 in good health. The sequencing sample was made of blood. The chain combines TRBV10-2 with TRBJ2-5; D perhaps matches TRBD2 (6 bases). The CDR3 loop reads CASRMGGNQQETQYF. CDR3 sequence (DNA): TGCGCCAGCAGAATGGGGGGAAATCAACAAGAGACCCAGTACTTC.